This is a list of T cell receptor beta chains from one sample in a study of shared T cell receptors in the human thymus. TCRdb keeps only in-frame clones here, not all; method: immunoSEQ multiplex PCR. The sample lists about 380,000 clones; 95% were seen once. The sample comprised thymocytes. These receptor sequences come from a human donor. The CDR3 runs from the conserved cysteine through the conserved F or W. D genes are given only for firm matches. Some rows have no size entry. The others give once, few or many, or a class for an expanded clone.

d_gene	v_gene	abundance	j_gene	CDR3nt	CDR3aa
TRBD1	TRBV28	once	TRBJ1-5	TGTGCCAGCAGTAGAATGGACAGGGCTAGGTGTCAGCCCCAGCATTTT	CASSRMDRARCQPQHF
.	TRBV28	.	TRBJ2-3	TGTGCAGAGTCCAGAAAACGAGGGGATACGCAGTATTTT	CAESRKRGDTQYF
TRBD1	TRBV5-4	.	TRBJ1-4	TGTGCCAGCAGCGCTGTGGACAGGGGAGATGAAAAACTGTTTTTT	CASSAVDRGDEKLFF
.	TRBV14	.	TRBJ1-1	TGTGCCAGCAGCCAAGAGGGGCAGGTGTCGAACACTGAAGCTTTCTTT	CASSQEGQVSNTEAFF
TRBD1	TRBV19	once	TRBJ2-1	TGTGCCAGTAGAACCCCAGGGACAGCCGTCCATGAGCAGTTCTTC	CASRTPGTAVHEQFF
.	TRBV28	.	TRBJ1-1	TGTGCCAGCAGTTTACGGTCAGGCCTTCCGTCAGCTTTCTTT	CASSLRSGLPSAFF
TRBD2	TRBV9	.	TRBJ2-1	TGTGCCAGCTCCGCCGGGACTAGCGAGCAGTTCTTC	CASSAGTSEQFF
TRBD2	TRBV30	.	TRBJ2-3	TGTGCCTGGAGTGTACGGCGGGGGGGTCTTGCAGATACGCAGTATTTT	CAWSVRRGGLADTQYF
.	TRBV5-1	.	TRBJ2-7	TGCGCCAGCAGAGCCCGGGACGCATACTACGAGCAGTACTTC	CASRARDAYYEQYF
.	TRBV7-9	.	TRBJ1-5	TGTGCCAGCAGCCCGACCGAATATAGCAATCAGCCCCAGCATTTT	CASSPTEYSNQPQHF
.	TRBV18	once	TRBJ2-7	TGTGCCAGCTCACCACCTGCCGACAGGCAACACTCCTACGAGCAGTACTTC	CASSPPADRQHSYEQYF
.	TRBV5-3	.	TRBJ2-4	TGTGCCAGAAGCTCCGACCGGGACGTCGTAGCCAAAAACATTCAGTACTTC	CARSSDRDVVAKNIQYF
.	TRBV5-6	.	TRBJ1-2	TGTGCCAGCAGCTTGACCTCAGGGGCGGCCTATGGCTACACCTTC	CASSLTSGAAYGYTF
TRBD1	TRBV7-9	.	TRBJ1-1	TGTGCCAGCAGCACGGGACAGGCGGTAGTGGCTTTCTTT	CASSTGQAVVAFF
.	TRBV5-1	.	TRBJ2-5	TGCGCCAGCAGCTTTAACTACCAAGAGACCCAGTACTTC	CASSFNYQETQYF
.	TRBV5-8	.	TRBJ2-7	TGTGCCAGCAGCTCTCGGCGGCTCCGCCGGCCCGAGCAGTACTTC	CASSSRRLRRPEQYF
.	TRBV6-4	.	TRBJ1-1	TGTGCCAGCAGTGACTTGCCTGGGACTGAAGCTTTCTTT	CASSDLPGTEAFF
.	TRBV7-2	.	TRBJ1-5	TGTGCCAGCAGCTTAGGATGTACAGAGGATCAGCCCCAGCATTTT	CASSLGCTEDQPQHF
.	TRBV27	once	TRBJ1-4	TGTGCCAGCAGTTTATCGTTTAGGGGACGAGGTGAAAAACTGTTTTTT	CASSLSFRGRGEKLFF
.	TRBV27	.	TRBJ2-1	TGTGCCAGCAGTTTGGGGACTGGTTACAATGAGCAGTTCTTC	CASSLGTGYNEQFF
.	TRBV11-2	.	TRBJ2-7	TGTGCCAGCAGCTGGGGGGAGCAACCCAGCTCCTACGAGCAGTACTTC	CASSWGEQPSSYEQYF
.	TRBV5-6	.	TRBJ2-3	TGTGCCAGCAGCGTAAATAGATATTGGGGCACAGATACGCAGTATTTT	CASSVNRYWGTDTQYF
.	TRBV10-2	.	TRBJ1-5	TGCGCCAGCAGCGGGGGCGGTCAGCCCCAGCATTTT	CASSGGGQPQHF
.	TRBV15	.	TRBJ1-5	TGTGCCACCAGCAGCCTTGAGGAGCCCCAGCATTTT	CATSSLEEPQHF
.	TRBV19	.	TRBJ1-2	TGTGCCAGTAGTATAAATCGGGGAACCGACAGAAATGGCTACACCTTC	CASSINRGTDRNGYTF
.	TRBV5-8	.	TRBJ1-2	TGTGCCAGCAGCTTGGGTTCCGTGGCAAAGACTAACTATGGCTACACCTTC	CASSLGSVAKTNYGYTF
TRBD1	TRBV25-1	.	TRBJ2-4	TGTGCCAGCAGGGGACAGGGGGAAAACATTCAGTACTTC	CASRGQGENIQYF
.	TRBV6-5	.	TRBJ1-4	TGTGCCAGCAGTTACCTAGGCAGTACTAATGAAAAACTGTTTTTT	CASSYLGSTNEKLFF
.	TRBV7-9	few	TRBJ2-7	TGTGCCAGCAGCCCGGTGTCCTACGAGCAGTACTTC	CASSPVSYEQYF
.	TRBV4-1	.	TRBJ2-7	TGCGCCAGCAGCCAAGTCCTCGAGAGGGGGGCCTACGAGCAGTACTTC	CASSQVLERGAYEQYF
.	TRBV4-1	.	TRBJ2-7	TGCGCCAGCAGCCAAGGGTGGGCGGACCGAAGCTCCTACGAGCAGTACTTC	CASSQGWADRSSYEQYF
.	TRBV7-3	.	TRBJ2-7	TGTGCCAGCAGGCCCATAGAACTTCTGGGGTTTATCTACGAGCAGTACTTC	CASRPIELLGFIYEQYF
.	TRBV14	.	TRBJ2-5	TGTGCCAGCAGCCAAGATGGGGCTGGGGAGACCCAGTACTTC	CASSQDGAGETQYF
.	TRBV7-3	.	TRBJ1-5	TGTGCCAGCAGCTTAAATCCCTATCAGCCCCAGCATTTT	CASSLNPYQPQHF
TRBD2	TRBV27	.	TRBJ2-1	TGTGCCAGCATTCGTCCGGGACTAGCGGGAGAGAGCAATGAGCAGTTCTTC	CASIRPGLAGESNEQFF
TRBD1	TRBV9	.	TRBJ1-1	TGTGCCAGCAGCGCCCTCCCGGGACAGGGGGCGGAGTGGACTGAAGCTTTCTTT	CASSALPGQGAEWTEAFF
.	TRBV5-8	.	TRBJ2-7	TGTGCCAGCAGCTTGGCCAGACAGGAATTCTCCTACGAGCAGTACTTC	CASSLARQEFSYEQYF
TRBD2	TRBV5-1	.	TRBJ2-3	TGCGCCAGCAGCTTGGGTCCGGCGGGAGAGGTCGGGTTTGCAGATACGCAGTATTTT	CASSLGPAGEVGFADTQYF
TRBD1	TRBV30	.	TRBJ2-7	TGTGCCTGGAGGAGGGGGACAGGGTGGTGGCTCGGCTTC	CAWRRGTGWWLGF
TRBD2	TRBV5-1	.	TRBJ2-1	TGCGCCAGCAGGAAGCGGGACCCCCGAAGTGAGCAGTTCTTC	CASRKRDPRSEQFF
.	TRBV4-2	.	TRBJ2-7	TGTGCCAGCAGCCAAGTCTCCCGGACCGCCAAAGAGCAGTACTTC	CASSQVSRTAKEQYF
.	TRBV30	.	TRBJ1-3	TGTGCCTGGAGTGTACGACGGATCTCTGGAAACACCATATATTTT	CAWSVRRISGNTIYF
TRBD2	TRBV11-3	.	TRBJ2-1	TGTGCCAGCAGCTTGGGACTACGAGGGCTCTTC	CASSLGLRGLF
.	TRBV5-4	.	TRBJ2-7	TGTGCCAGCAGCTTGGATGTAGGGCCGGGTGACGAGCAGTACTTC	CASSLDVGPGDEQYF
.	TRBV7-9	.	TRBJ2-3	TGTGCCAGCAGCTTCGCTATAGGGACAGATACGCAGTATTTT	CASSFAIGTDTQYF
TRBD2	TRBV7-9	.	TRBJ2-7	TGTGCCAGCAGCTGGGGTAGCGGGAGCATAAACGAGCAGTACTTC	CASSWGSGSINEQYF
.	TRBV19	.	TRBJ1-5	TGTGCCAGTAGTATAGATCGGGGAGGTGGTGAATGGAGCAATCAGCCCCAGCATTTT	CASSIDRGGGEWSNQPQHF
TRBD1	TRBV6-5	.	TRBJ2-7	TGTGCCAGCAGAAGGGGGCCCGAGCAGTACTTC	CASRRGPEQYF
.	TRBV4-3	.	TRBJ2-7	TGCGCCAGCAGCCAAGATCGTCTTAGGGGGAGGAAAGAGCAGTACTTC	CASSQDRLRGRKEQYF
.	TRBV29-1	.	TRBJ2-1	TGCAGCGTTGTATTTTATGATGAGCAGTTCTTC	CSVVFYDEQFF
.	TRBV30	.	TRBJ2-6	TGTGCCTGGAGTCCCCGCCTGGGGGGCTCTGGGGCCAACGTCCTGACTTTC	CAWSPRLGGSGANVLTF
.	TRBV7-8	.	TRBJ1-5	TGTGCCAGCAGCTCCGTTTCAGGGGCGGAAGGGCAGCCCCAGCATTTT	CASSSVSGAEGQPQHF
.	TRBV5-6	once	TRBJ2-7	TGTGCCAGCAGCTTGTTTGCGGTCCCCGTTTACGAGCAGTACTTC	CASSLFAVPVYEQYF
TRBD1	TRBV5-1	.	TRBJ2-1	TGCGCCAGCAGCCCTTCCGGGACAGGCGTTTACAATGAGCAGTTCTTC	CASSPSGTGVYNEQFF
.	TRBV7-9	.	TRBJ2-7	TGTGCCAGCAGCCCACGTGGGACCGAGCAGTACTTC	CASSPRGTEQYF
TRBD2	TRBV7-2	.	TRBJ2-1	TGTGCCAGCAGCTTAGGACTAGCGGGGAGCTCCTACAATGAGCAGTTCTTC	CASSLGLAGSSYNEQFF
.	TRBV11-2	.	TRBJ2-7	TGTGCCAGCAGCCGTTCCGCGTGGGGAAATTACGAGCAGTACTTC	CASSRSAWGNYEQYF
TRBD2	TRBV9	.	TRBJ2-3	TGTGCCAGCAGCGTAGCTGGGGGAGGGCCTGCAGATACGCAGTATTTT	CASSVAGGGPADTQYF